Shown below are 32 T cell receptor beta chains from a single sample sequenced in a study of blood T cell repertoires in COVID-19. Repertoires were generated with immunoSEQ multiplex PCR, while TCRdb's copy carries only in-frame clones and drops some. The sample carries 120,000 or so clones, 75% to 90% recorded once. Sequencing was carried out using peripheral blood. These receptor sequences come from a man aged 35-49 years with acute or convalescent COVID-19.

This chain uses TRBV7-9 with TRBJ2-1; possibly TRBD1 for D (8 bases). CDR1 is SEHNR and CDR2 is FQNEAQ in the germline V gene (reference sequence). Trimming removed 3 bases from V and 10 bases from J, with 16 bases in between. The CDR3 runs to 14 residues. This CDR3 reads CASSFGQGGGEQFF. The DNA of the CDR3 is TGTGCCAGCAGCTTCGGACAGGGCGGGGGAGAGCAGTTCTTC.

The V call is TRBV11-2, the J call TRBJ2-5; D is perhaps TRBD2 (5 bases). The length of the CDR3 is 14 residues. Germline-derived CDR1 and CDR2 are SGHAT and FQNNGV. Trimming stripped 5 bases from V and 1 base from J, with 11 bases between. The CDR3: CASSPGFLQETQYF. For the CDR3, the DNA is TGTGCCAGCAGCCCGGGATTCCTCCAAGAGACCCAGTACTTC.

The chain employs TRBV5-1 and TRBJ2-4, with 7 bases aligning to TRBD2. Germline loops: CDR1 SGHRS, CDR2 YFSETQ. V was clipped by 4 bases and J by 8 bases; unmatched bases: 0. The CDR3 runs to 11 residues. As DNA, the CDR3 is TGCGCCAGCAGCGGGGGGGACATTCAGTACTTC. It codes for CASSGGDIQYF.

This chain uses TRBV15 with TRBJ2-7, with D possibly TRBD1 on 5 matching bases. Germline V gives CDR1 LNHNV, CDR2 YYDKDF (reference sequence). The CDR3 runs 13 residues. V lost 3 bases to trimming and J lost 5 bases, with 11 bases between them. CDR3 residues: CATSRLRVHEQYF. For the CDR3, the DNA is TGTGCCACCAGCAGGCTCAGGGTCCACGAGCAGTACTTC.

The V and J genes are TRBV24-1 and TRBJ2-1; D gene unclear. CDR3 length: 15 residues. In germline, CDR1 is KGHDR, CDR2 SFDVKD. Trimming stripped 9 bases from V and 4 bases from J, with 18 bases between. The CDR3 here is CATEVGGEGYNEQFF. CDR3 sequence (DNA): TGTGCCACCGAGGTAGGCGGAGAAGGATACAATGAGCAGTTCTTC.

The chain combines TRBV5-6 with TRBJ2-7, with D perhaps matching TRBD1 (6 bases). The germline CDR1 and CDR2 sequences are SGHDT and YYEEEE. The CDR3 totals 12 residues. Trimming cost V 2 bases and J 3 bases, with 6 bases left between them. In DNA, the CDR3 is TGTGCCAGCAGCTTACAGGGCTACGAGCAGTACTTC. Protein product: CASSLQGYEQYF.

CDR3 sequence (DNA): TGTGCCAGCCAGAGGGGGTACTCAAGCGACGAGCAGTACTTC. It translates to CASQRGYSSDEQYF. The rearrangement uses TRBV19 and TRBJ2-7; maybe TRBD1 (6 bases). V was cut by 9 bases and J by 5 bases, with 20 bases left in between. CDR1 LNHDA and CDR2 SQIVND come from the germline V gene (reference sequence). The CDR3 covers 14 residues.

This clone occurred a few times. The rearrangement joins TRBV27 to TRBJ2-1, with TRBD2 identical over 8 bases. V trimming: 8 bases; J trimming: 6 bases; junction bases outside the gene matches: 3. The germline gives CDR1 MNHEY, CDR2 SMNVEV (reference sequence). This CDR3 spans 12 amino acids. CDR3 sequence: CASWRGANEQFF. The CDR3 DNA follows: TGTGCCAGCTGGCGGGGGGCCAATGAGCAGTTCTTC.

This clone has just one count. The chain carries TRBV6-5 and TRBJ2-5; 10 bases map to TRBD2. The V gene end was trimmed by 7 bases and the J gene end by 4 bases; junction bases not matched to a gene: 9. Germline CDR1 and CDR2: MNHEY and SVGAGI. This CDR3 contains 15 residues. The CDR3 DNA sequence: TGTGCCAGCACTCCTCTAGCGGGAGTAGGAGAGACCCAGTACTTC. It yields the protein CASTPLAGVGETQYF.

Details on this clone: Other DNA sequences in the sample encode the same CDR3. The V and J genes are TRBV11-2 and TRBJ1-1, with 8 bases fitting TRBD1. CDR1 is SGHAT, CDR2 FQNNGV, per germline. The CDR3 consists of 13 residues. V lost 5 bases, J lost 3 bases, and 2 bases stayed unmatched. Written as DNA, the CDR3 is TGTGCCAGCAGCCTGGACAGGGACACTGAAGCTTTCTTT. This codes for CASSLDRDTEAFF.

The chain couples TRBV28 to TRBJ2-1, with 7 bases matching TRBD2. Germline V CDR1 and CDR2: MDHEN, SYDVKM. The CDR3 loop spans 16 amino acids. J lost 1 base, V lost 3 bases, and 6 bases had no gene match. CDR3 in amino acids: CASSFPAGASYNEQFF. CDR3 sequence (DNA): TGTGCCAGCAGTTTTCCGGCGGGAGCTTCCTACAATGAGCAGTTCTTC.

CDR3 protein: CASSIRGSPLHF. The CDR3 DNA sequence: TGTGCCAGTAGTATTCGGGGTTCACCCCTCCACTTT. The chain recombines TRBV19 with TRBJ1-6; D unclear. V lost 3 bases to trimming and J lost 9 bases, with 6 bases between them. The CDR3 extends over 12 amino acids. Looked up from germline, CDR1 is LNHDA and CDR2 is SQIVND (reference sequence). Full variable domain (missing parts from reference TRBV19 and TRBJ1-6): DGGITQSPKYLFRKEGQNVTLSCEQNLNHDAMYWYRQDPGQGLRLIYYSQIVNDFQKGDIAEGYSVSREKKESFPLTVTSAQKNPTAFYLCASSIRGSPLHFGNGTRLTVT.

The CDR3 is CASSLHGGSNTEAFF. CDR3 bases: TGTGCCAGCAGCCTGCATGGGGGGTCGAACACTGAAGCTTTCTTT. The chain links TRBV7-2 to TRBJ1-1, with a weak D call TRBD1 (5 bases). Germline loops: CDR1 SGHTA, CDR2 FQGNSA. Trimming took off 5 bases at V and 1 base at J, with 14 bases between the two ends. The CDR3 has 15 residues.

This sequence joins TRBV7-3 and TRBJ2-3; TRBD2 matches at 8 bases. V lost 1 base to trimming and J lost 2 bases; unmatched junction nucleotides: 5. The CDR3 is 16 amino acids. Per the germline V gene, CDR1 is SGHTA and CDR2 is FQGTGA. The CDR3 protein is CASSLSGGGPTDTQYF. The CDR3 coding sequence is TGTGCCAGCAGCTTAAGCGGCGGGGGGCCCACAGATACGCAGTATTTT.

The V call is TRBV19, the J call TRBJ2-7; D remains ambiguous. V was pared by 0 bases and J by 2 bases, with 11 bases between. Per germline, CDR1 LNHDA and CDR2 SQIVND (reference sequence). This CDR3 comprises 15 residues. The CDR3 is CASSIEALKPYEQYF. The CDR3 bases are TGTGCCAGTAGTATAGAAGCACTGAAGCCCTACGAGCAGTACTTC.

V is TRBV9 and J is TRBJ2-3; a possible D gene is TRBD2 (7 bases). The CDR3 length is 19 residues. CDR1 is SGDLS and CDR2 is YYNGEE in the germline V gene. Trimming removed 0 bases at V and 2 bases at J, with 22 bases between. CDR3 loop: CASSVGGGAKRAHTDTQYF. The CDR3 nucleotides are TGTGCCAGCAGCGTAGGTGGGGGGGCTAAGAGGGCACACACAGATACGCAGTATTTT.

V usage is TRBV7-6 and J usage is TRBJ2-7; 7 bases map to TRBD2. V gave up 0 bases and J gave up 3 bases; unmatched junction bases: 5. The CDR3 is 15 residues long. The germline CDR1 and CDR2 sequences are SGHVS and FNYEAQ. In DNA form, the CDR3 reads TGTGCCAGCAGCTTAGCGCCTAGCGGAATCTACGAGCAGTACTTC. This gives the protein CASSLAPSGIYEQYF.

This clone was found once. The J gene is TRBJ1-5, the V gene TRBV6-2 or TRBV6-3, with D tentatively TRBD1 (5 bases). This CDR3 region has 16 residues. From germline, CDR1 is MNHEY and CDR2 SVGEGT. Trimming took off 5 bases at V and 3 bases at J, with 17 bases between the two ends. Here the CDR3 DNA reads TGTGCCAGCAGTACCGCAGCAGGGACTTACAATCAGCCCCAGCATTTT. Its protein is CASSTAAGTYNQPQHF.

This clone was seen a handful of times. The CDR3 sequence is CASSHGQGNTEAFF. The DNA for the CDR3 is TGTGCCAGCTCACACGGACAGGGTAACACTGAAGCTTTCTTT. This chain uses TRBV18 with TRBJ1-1; 8 nucleotides match TRBD1. Germline V CDR1 and CDR2: KGHSH, LQKENI. The CDR3 has 14 residues. With V trimmed by 4 bases and J by 2 bases, 3 bases remained unmatched.

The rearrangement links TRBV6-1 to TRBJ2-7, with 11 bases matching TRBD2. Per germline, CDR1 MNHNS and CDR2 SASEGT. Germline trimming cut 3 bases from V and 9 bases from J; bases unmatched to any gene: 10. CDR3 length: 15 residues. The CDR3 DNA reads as TGTGCCAGCAGTGAGTACGGGACTAGCGGACTCAGGCAGTACTTC. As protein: CASSEYGTSGLRQYF.

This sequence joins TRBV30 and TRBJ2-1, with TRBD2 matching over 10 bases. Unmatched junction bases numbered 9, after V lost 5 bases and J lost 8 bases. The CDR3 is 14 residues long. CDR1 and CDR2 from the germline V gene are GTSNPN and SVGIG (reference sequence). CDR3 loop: CAWEASGRRDEQFF. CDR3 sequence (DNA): TGTGCCTGGGAAGCTAGCGGGAGACGGGATGAGCAGTTCTTC.

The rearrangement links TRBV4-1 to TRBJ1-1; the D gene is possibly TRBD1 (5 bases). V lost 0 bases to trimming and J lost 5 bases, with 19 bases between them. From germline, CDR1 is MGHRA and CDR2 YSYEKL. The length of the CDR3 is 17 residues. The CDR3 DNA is TGCGCCAGCAGCCAAGAGAATGCGGCCCCTGGGGCGACTGAAGCTTTCTTT. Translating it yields CASSQENAAPGATEAFF.

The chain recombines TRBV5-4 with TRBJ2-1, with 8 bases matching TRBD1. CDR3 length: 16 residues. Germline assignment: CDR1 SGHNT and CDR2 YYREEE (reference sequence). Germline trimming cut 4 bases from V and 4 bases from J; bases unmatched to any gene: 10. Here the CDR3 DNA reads TGTGCCAGCAGCACCGAGGGCCAGGGGGCTTACAATGAGCAGTTCTTC. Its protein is CASSTEGQGAYNEQFF.

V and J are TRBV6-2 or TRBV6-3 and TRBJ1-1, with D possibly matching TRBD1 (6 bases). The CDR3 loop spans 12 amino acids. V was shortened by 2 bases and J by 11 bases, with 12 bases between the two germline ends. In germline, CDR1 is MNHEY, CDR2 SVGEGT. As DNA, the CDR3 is TGTGCCAGCAGTTACCCCACAGGGATCGCTTTCTTT. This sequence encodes CASSYPTGIAFF.

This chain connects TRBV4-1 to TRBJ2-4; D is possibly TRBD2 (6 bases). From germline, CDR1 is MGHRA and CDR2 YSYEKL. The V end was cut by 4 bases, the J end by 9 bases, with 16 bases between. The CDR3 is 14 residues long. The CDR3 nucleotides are TGCGCCAGCAGCCCTATAATCGGGGGTGGCATTCAGTACTTC. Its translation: CASSPIIGGGIQYF.

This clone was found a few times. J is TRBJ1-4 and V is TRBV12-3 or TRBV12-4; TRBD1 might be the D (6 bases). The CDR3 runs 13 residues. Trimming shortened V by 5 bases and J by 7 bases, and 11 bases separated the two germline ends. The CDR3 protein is CASSRQVGEKLFF. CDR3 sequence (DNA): TGTGCCAGCAGTCGACAGGTTGGTGAAAAACTGTTTTTT.

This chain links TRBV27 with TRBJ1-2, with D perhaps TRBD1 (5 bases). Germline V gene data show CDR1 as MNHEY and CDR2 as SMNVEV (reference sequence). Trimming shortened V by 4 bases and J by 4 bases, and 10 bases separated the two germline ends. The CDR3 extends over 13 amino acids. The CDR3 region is CASSYDRRYGYTF. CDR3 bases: TGTGCCAGCAGTTATGACAGACGCTATGGCTACACCTTC.

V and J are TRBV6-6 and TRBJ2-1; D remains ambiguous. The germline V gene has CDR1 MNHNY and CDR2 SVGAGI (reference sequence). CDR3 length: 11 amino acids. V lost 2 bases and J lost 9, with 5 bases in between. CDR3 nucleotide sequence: TGTGCCAGCAGTTACAGGAGTGAGCAGTTCTTC. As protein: CASSYRSEQFF.

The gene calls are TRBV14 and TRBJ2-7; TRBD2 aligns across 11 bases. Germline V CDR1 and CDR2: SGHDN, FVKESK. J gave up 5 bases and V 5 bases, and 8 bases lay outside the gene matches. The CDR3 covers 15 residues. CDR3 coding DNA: TGTGCCAGCAGCGCCACTAGCGGGAGCCATGACGAGCAGTACTTC. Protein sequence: CASSATSGSHDEQYF.

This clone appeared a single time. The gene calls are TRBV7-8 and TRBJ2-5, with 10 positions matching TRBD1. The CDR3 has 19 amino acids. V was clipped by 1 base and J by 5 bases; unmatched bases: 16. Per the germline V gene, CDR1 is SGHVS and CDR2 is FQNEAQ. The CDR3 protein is CASSLGVLRTGGGRETQYF. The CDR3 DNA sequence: TGTGCCAGCAGCTTAGGGGTCCTTAGGACAGGGGGTGGTCGGGAGACCCAGTACTTC. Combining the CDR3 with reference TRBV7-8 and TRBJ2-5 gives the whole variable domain GAGVSQSPRYKVAKRGQDVALRCDPISGHVSLFWYQQALGQGPEFLTYFQNEAQLDKSGLPSDRFFAERPEGSVSTLKIQRTQQEDSAVYLCASSLGVLRTGGGRETQYFGPGTRLLVL.

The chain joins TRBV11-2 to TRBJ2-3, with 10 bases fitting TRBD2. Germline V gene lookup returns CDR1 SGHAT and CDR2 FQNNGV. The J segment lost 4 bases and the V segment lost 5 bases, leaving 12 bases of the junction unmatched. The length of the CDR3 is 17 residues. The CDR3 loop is CASSPQGLAIFPDTQYF. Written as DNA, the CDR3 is TGTGCCAGCAGCCCCCAGGGACTAGCGATATTCCCAGATACGCAGTATTTT.

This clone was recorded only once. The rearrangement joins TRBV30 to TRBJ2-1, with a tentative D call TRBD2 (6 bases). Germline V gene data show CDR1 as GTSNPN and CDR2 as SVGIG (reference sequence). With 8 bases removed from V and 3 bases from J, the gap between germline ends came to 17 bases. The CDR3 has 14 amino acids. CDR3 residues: CAGSEGRGYNEQFF. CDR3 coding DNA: TGTGCCGGCTCGGAGGGAAGGGGCTACAATGAGCAGTTCTTC.